At least ten counts were recorded for the clone carrying this TCR beta chain. This record belongs to a study of T cells in Graves' hyperthyroidism and ophthalmopathy. TCR beta CDR3 sequences were amplified from RNA transcripts. Researchers ran a first-round RT-PCR on the TCR CDR3 using the HTBI primer set. MiXCR was run by TCRdb on the multiplex PCR reads, yielding one entry per CDR3 protein. The profile shows about 250,000 distinct CDR3 sequences, 13% to 15% of them singletons. Ahead of any ophthalmopathy symptoms, the blood sample was obtained at the first diagnosis of hyperthyroidism. CDR1 is SGHRS, CDR2 YFSETQ, per germline. V lost 4 bases and J 6 bases, leaving 11 bases between the germline ends. CDR3 length equals 12 residues.

The sample comprised blood. This clonotype originated in a woman between 50 and 59 years old with Graves' hyperthyroidism that later progressed to Graves' ophthalmopathy. The genes are TRBV5-1 and TRBJ2-7, with D perhaps matching TRBD2 (5 bases). DNA of the CDR3: TGCGCCAGCAGCATTGAAGGGAGCGAGCAGTACTTC. Translating it yields CASSIEGSEQYF.